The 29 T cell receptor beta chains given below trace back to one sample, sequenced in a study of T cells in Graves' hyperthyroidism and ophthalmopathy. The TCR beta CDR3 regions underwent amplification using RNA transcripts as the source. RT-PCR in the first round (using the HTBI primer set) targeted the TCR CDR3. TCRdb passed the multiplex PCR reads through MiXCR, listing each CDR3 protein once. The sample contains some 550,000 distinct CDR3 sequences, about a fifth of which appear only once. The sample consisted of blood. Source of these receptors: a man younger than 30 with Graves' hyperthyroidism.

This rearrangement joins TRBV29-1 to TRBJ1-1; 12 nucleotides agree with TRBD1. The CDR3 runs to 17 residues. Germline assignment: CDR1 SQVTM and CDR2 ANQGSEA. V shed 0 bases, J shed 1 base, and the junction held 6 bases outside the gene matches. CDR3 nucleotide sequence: TGCAGCGTTGAAGATCGGGGACAGGGGGCTGGGAACACTGAAGCTTTCTTT. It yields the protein CSVEDRGQGAGNTEAFF.

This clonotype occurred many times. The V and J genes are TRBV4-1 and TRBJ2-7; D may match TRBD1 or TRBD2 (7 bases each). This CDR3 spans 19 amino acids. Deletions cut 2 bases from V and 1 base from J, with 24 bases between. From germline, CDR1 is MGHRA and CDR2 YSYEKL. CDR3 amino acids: CASSQKGATGAGHSYEQYF. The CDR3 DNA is TGCGCCAGCAGCCAAAAGGGGGCAACCGGAGCGGGGCATTCCTACGAGCAGTACTTC.

Here the CDR3 reads CASSLIQGGQPQHF. The CDR3 coding sequence is TGTGCCAGCAGCTTAATCCAGGGAGGTCAGCCCCAGCATTTT. The chain combines TRBV7-2 with TRBJ1-5, with D possibly TRBD1 on 5 matching bases. The CDR3 loop spans 14 amino acids. V dropped 2 bases and J dropped 6 bases, with 11 bases sitting between them. Germline CDR1 and CDR2: SGHTA and FQGNSA.

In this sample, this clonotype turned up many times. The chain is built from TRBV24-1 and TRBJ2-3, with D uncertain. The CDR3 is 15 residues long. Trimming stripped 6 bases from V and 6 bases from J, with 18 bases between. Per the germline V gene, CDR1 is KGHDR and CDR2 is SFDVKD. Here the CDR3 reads CATSSGPPARDTQYF. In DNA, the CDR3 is TGTGCCACCAGTAGTGGACCTCCAGCCAGGGATACGCAGTATTTT.

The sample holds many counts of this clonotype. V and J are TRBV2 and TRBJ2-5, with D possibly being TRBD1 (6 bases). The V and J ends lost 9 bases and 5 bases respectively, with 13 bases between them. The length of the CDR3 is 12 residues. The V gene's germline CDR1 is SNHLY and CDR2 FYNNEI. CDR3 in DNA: TGTGCCAGAAGACAGGAGAGGGAGACCCAGTACTTC. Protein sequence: CARRQERETQYF.

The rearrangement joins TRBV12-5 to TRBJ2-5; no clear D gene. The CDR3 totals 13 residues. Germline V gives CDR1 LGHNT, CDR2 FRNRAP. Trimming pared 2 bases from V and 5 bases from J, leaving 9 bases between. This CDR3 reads CASGLKPWETQYF. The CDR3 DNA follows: TGTGCTAGTGGTTTGAAGCCGTGGGAGACCCAGTACTTC.

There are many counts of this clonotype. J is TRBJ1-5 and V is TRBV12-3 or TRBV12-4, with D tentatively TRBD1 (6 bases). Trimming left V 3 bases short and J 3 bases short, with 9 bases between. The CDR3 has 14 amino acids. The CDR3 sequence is CASSFQGLNQPQHF. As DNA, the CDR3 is TGTGCCAGCAGTTTTCAGGGGCTCAATCAGCCCCAGCATTTT.

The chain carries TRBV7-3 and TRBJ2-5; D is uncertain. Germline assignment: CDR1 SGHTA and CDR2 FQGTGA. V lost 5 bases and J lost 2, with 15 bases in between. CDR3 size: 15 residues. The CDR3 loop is CASSPGGRSQETQYF. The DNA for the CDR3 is TGTGCCAGCAGCCCGGGTGGAAGGAGTCAAGAGACCCAGTACTTC.

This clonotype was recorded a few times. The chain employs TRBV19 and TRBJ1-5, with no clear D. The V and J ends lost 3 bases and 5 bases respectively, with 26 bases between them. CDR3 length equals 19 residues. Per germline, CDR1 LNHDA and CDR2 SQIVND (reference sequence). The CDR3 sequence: CASSMSLPRSQERYQPQHF. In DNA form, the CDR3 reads TGTGCCAGTAGTATGTCCCTACCTCGGTCTCAGGAGCGGTATCAGCCCCAGCATTTT.

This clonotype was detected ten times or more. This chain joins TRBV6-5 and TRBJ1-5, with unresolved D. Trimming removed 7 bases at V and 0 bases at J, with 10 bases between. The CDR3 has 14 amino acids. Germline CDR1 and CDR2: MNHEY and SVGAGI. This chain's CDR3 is CASKGGYSNQPQHF. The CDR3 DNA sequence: TGTGCCAGCAAGGGAGGGTATAGCAATCAGCCCCAGCATTTT.

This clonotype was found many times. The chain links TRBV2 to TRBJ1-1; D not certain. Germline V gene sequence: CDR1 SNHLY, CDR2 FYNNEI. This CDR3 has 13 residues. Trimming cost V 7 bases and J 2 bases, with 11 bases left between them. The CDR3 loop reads CASTTGFNTEAFF. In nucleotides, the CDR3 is TGTGCCAGCACAACGGGTTTCAACACTGAAGCTTTCTTT.

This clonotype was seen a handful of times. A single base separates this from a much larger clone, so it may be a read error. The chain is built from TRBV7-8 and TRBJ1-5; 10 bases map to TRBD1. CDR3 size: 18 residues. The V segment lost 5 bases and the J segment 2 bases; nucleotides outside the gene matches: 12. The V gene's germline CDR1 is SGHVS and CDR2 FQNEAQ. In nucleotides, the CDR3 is TGTGCCAGCAGCCCAGTCCCGAGACAGGGGGCAGGCAATCAGCCCCAGCATTTT. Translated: CASSPVPRQGAGNQPQHF.

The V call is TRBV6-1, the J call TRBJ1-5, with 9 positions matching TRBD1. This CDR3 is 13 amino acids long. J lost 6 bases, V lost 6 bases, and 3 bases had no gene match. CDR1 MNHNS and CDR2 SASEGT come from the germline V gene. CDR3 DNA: TGTGCCAGCAGGTCACAGGGGGCTCAGCCCCAGCATTTT. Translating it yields CASRSQGAQPQHF.

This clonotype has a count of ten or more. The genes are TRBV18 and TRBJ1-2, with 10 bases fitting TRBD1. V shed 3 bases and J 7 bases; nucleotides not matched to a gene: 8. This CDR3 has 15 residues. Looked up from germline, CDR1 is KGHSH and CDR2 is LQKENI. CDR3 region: CASSPGTGEQGGYTF. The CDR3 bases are TGTGCCAGCTCACCGGGGACAGGGGAGCAAGGTGGCTACACCTTC.

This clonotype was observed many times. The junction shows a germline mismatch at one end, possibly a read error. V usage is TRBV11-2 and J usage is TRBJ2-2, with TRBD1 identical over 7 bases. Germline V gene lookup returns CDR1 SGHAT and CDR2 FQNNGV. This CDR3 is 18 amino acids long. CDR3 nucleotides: TGTACCAGCAGCTTAGGGTTTCGGCGGACAGGGAACACCGGGGAGCTGTTTTTT. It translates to CTSSLGFRRTGNTGELFF.

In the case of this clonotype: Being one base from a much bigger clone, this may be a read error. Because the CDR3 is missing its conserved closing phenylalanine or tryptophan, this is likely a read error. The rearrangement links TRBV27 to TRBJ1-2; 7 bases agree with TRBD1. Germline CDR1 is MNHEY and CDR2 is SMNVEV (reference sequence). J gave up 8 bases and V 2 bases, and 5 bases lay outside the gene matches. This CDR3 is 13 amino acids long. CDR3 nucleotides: TGTGCCAGCAGTTTAAGCAGGGGGTCCGGCTACACCGTC. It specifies CASSLSRGSGYTV.

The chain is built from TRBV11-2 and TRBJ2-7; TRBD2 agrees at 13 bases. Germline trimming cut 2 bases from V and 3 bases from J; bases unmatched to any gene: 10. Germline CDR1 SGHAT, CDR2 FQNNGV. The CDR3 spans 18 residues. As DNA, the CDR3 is TGTGCCAGCAGCTTATGGACTAGCGGGAGTGGGGTAAACTACGAGCAGTACTTC. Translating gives CASSLWTSGSGVNYEQYF. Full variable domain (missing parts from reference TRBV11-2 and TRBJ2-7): EAGVAQSPRYKIIEKRQSVAFWCNPISGHATLYWYQQILGQGPKLLIQFQNNGVVDDSQLPKDRFSAERLKGVDSTLKIQPAKLEDSAVYLCASSLWTSGSGVNYEQYFGPGTRLTVT.

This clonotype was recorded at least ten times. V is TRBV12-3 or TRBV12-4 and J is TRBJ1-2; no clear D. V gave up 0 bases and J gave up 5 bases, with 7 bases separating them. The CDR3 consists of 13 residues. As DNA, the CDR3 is TGTGCCAGCAGTTTAGCGCCCGGATATGGCTACACCTTC. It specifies CASSLAPGYGYTF.

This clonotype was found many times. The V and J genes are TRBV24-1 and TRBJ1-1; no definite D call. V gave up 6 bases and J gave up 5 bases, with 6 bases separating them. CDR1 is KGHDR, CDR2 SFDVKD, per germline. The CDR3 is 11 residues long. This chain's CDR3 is CATSLGTEAFF. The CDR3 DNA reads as TGTGCCACCAGTTTGGGGACTGAAGCTTTCTTT.

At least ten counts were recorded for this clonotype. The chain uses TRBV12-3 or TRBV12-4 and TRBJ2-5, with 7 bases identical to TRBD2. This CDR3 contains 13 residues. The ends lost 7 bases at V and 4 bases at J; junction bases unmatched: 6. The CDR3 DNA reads TGTGCCAGCACCGATAGCGGGTTAGAGACCCAGTACTTC. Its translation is CASTDSGLETQYF.

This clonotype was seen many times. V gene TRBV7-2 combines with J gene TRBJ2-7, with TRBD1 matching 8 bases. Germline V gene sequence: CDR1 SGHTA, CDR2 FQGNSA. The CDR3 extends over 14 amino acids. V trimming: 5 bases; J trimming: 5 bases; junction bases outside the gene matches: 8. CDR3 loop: CASSIGQGLHEQYF. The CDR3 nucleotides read TGTGCCAGCAGCATCGGACAGGGCCTCCACGAGCAGTACTTC.

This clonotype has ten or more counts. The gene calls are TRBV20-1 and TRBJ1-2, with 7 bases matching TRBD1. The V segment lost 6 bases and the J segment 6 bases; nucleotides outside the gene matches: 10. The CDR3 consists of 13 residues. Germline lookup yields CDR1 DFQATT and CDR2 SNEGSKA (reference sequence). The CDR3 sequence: CSARKTGRNGYTF. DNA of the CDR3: TGCAGTGCCCGCAAGACAGGGAGAAATGGCTACACCTTC.

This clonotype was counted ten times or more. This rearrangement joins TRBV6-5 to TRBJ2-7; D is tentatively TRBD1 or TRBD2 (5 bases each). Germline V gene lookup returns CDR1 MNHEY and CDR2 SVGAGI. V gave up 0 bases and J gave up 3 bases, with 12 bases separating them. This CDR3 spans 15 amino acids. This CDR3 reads CASSYSRGVVYEQYF. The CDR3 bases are TGTGCCAGCAGTTACTCGAGAGGGGTGGTCTACGAGCAGTACTTC.

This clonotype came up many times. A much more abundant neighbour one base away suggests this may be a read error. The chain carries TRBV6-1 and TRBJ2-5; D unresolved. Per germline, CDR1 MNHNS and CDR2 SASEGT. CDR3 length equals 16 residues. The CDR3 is CASSEYLPSYQETKYF. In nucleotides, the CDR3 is TGTGCCAGCAGTGAATACCTCCCATCGTACCAAGAGACCAAGTACTTC.

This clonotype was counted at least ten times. CDR3 residues: CASRDRDRGFNEQFF. CDR3 sequence (DNA): TGCGCCAGCAGGGATAGAGACAGGGGCTTCAATGAGCAGTTCTTC. V is TRBV5-1 and J is TRBJ2-1; 8 positions match TRBD1. The germline V gene has CDR1 SGHRS and CDR2 YFSETQ. CDR3 size: 15 residues. V lost 5 bases, J lost 6 bases, and 10 bases stayed unmatched.

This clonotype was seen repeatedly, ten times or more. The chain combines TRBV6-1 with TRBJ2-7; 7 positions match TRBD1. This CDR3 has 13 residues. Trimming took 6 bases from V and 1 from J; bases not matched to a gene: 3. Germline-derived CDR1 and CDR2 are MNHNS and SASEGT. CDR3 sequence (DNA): TGTGCCAGCAGACGGGACAGTTCCTACGAGCAGTACTTC. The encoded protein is CASRRDSSYEQYF.

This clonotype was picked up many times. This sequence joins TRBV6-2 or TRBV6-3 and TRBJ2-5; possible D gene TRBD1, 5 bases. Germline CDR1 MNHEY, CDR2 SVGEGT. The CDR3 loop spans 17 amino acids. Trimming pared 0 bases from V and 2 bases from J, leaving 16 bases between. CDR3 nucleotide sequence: TGTGCCAGCAGTTACTCGAAACGTTGGACACATCAAGAGACCCAGTACTTC. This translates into CASSYSKRWTHQETQYF.

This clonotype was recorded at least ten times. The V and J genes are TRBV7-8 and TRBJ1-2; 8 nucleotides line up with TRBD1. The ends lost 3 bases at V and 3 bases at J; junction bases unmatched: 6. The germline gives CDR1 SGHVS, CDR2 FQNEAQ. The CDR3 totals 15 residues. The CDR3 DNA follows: TGTGCCAGCAGCTTTTACAGGGGGAGCGACTATGGCTACACCTTC. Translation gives CASSFYRGSDYGYTF.

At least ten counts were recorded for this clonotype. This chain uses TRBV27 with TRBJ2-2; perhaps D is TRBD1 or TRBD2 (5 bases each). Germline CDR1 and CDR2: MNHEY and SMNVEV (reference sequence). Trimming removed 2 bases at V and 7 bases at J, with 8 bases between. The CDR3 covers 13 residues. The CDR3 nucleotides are TGTGCCAGCAGTTTAGTGGGGGACGGGGAGCTGTTTTTT. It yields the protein CASSLVGDGELFF.